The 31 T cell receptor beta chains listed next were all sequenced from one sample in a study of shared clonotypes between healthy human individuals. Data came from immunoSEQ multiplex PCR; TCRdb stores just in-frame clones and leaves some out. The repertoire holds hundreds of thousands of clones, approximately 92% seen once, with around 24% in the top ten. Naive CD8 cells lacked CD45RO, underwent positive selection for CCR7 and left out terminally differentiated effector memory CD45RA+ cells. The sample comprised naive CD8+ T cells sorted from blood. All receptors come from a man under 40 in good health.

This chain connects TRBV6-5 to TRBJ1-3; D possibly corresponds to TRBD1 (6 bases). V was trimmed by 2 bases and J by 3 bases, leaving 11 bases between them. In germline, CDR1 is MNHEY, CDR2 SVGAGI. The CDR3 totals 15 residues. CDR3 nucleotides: TGTGCCAGCAGTTACGCAGGGGCCCTTGGAAACACCATATATTTT. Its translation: CASSYAGALGNTIYF.

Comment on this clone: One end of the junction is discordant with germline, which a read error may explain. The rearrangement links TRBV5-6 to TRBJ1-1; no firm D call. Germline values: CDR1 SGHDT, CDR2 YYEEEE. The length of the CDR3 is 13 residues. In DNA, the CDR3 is TGTACCAGCAGCTGGTGGGATGACACTGAAGCTTTCTTT. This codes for CTSSWWDDTEAFF.

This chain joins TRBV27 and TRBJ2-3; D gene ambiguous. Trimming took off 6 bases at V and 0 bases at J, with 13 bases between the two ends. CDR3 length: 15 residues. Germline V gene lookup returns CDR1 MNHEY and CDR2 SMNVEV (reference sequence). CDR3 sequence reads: CASSQVRPSTDTQYF. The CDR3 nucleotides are TGTGCCAGCAGCCAGGTGCGACCCAGCACAGATACGCAGTATTTT.

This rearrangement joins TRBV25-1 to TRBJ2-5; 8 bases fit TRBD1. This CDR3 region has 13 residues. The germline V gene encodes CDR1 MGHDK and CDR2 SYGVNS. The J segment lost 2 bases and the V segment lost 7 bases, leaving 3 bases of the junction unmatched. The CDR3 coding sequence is TGTGCCAGCATCGGACAGGGACAAGAGACCCAGTACTTC. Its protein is CASIGQGQETQYF.

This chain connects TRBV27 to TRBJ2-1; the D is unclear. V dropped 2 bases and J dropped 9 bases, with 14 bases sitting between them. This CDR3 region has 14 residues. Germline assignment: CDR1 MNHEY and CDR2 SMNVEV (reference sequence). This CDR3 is CASSLGRPHGEQFF. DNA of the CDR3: TGTGCCAGCAGTTTAGGCCGACCCCATGGTGAGCAGTTCTTC.

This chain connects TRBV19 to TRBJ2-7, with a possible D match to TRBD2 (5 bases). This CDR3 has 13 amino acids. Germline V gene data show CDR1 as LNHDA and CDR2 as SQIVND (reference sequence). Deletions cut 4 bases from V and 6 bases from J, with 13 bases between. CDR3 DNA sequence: TGTGCCAGTAGTACGACACTAGGATCCGAGCAGTACTTC. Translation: CASSTTLGSEQYF.

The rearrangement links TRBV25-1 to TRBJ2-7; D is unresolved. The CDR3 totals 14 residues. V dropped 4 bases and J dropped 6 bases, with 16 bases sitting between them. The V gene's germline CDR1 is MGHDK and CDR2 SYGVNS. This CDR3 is CASSAWEGRSEQYF. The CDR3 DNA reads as TGTGCCAGCAGTGCCTGGGAAGGGCGGAGCGAGCAGTACTTC.

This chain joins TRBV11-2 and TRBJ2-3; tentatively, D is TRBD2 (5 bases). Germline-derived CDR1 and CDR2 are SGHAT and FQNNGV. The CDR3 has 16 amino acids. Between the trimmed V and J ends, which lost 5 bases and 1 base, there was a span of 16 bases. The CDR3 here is CASSPVAGFGTDTQYF. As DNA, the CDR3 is TGTGCCAGCAGCCCAGTCGCGGGCTTTGGCACAGATACGCAGTATTTT.

The CDR3 nucleotides are TGTGCCAGCAGTTTCCCTACCGGGACTAGCGGTTTTTACTTCACAGATACGCAGTATTTT. The encoded protein is CASSFPTGTSGFYFTDTQYF. The rearrangement joins TRBV28 to TRBJ2-3, with 11 bases aligning to TRBD2. Germline CDR1 is MDHEN and CDR2 is SYDVKM. The J segment lost 2 bases and the V segment lost 3 bases, leaving 16 bases of the junction unmatched. This CDR3 has 20 residues.

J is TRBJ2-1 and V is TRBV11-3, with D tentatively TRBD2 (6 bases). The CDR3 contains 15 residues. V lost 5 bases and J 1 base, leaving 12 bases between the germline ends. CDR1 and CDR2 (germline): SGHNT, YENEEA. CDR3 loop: CASSVTGSSYNEQFF. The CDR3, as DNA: TGTGCCAGCAGCGTGACCGGGAGTTCCTACAATGAGCAGTTCTTC. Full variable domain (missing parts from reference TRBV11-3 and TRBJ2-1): EAGVVQSPRYKIIEKKQPVAFWCNPISGHNTLYWYLQNLGQGPELLIRYENEEAVDDSQLPKDRFSAERLKGVDSTLKIQPAELGDSAVYLCASSVTGSSYNEQFFGPGTRLTVL.

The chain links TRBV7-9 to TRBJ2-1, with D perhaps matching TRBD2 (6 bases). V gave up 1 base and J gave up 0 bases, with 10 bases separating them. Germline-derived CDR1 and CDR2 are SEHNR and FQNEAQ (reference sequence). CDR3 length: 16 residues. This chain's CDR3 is CASSLEEGSSYNEQFF. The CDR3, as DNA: TGTGCCAGCAGCTTAGAGGAGGGAAGCTCCTACAATGAGCAGTTCTTC.

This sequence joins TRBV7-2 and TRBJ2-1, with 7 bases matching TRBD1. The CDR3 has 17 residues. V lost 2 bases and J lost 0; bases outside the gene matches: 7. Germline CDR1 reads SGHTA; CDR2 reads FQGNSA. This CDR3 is CASSLKRGLNSYNEQFF. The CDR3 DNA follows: TGTGCCAGCAGCTTAAAGAGGGGGCTAAACTCCTACAATGAGCAGTTCTTC.

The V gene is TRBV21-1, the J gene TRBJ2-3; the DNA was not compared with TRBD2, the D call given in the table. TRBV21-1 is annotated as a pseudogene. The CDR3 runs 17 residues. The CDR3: CASSKGSSGADTDTQYF. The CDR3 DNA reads TGTGCCAGCAGCAAAGGTTCTAGCGGGGCCGACACAGATACGCAGTATTTT.

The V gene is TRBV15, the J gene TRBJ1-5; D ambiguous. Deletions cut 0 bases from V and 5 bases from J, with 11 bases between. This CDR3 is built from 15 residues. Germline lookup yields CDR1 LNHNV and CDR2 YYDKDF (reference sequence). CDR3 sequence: CATSRDTREDQPQHF. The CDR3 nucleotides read TGTGCCACCAGCAGAGATACGAGGGAGGATCAGCCCCAGCATTTT.

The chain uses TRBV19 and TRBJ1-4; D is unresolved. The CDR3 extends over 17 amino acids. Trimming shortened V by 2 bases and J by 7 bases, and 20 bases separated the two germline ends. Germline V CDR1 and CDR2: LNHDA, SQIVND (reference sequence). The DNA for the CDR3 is TGTGCCAGTAGTATATTACCTCTCTCGAGTTCGAGTGAAAAACTGTTTTTT. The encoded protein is CASSILPLSSSSEKLFF.

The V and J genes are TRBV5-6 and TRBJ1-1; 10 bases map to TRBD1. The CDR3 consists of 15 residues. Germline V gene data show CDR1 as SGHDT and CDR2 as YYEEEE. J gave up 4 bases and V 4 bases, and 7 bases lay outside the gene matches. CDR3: CASSPPGQGVTEAFF. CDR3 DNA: TGTGCCAGCAGCCCACCTGGACAGGGGGTCACTGAAGCTTTCTTT.

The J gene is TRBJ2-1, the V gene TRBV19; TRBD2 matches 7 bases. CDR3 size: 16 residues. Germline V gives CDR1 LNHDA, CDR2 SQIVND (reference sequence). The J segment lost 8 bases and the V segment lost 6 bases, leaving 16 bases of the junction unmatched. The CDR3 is CASRESGTLISDEQFF. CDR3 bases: TGTGCCAGTAGGGAGAGCGGGACCTTAATCAGTGATGAGCAGTTCTTC.

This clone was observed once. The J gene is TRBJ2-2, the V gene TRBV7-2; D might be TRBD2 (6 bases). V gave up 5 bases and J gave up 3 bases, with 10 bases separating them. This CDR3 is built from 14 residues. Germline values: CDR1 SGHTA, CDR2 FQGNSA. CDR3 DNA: TGTGCCAGCAGCCAGAGCGGGTACACCGGGGAGCTGTTTTTT. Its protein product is CASSQSGYTGELFF.

CDR3 sequence reads: CSVDVGNEQYF. In DNA, the CDR3 is TGCAGCGTTGACGTGGGTAACGAGCAGTACTTC. The chain recombines TRBV29-1 with TRBJ2-7; D call uncertain. CDR1 and CDR2 from the germline V gene are SQVTM and ANQGSEA. The CDR3 has 11 amino acids. The V end was cut by 3 bases, the J end by 5 bases, with 8 bases between.

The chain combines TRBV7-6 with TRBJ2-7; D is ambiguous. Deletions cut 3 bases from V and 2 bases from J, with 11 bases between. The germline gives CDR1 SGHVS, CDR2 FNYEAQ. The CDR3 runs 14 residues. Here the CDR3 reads CASSFGDEAYEQYF. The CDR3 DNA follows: TGTGCCAGCAGCTTCGGCGACGAGGCCTACGAGCAGTACTTC.

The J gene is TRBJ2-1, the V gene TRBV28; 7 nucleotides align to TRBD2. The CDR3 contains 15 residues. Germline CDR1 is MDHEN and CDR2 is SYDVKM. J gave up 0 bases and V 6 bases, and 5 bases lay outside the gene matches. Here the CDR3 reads CASRSGTSSYNEQFF. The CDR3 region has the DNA TGTGCCAGCAGAAGCGGGACGAGCTCCTACAATGAGCAGTTCTTC.

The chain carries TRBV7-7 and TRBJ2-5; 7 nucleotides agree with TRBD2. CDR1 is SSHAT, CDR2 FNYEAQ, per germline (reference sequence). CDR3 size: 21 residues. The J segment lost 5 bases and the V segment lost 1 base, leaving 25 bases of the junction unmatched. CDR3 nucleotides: TGTGCCAGCAGCTTAGTCCCAGTGGGTCTAGCGGAAACCTTCGCGGGGGAGACCCAGTACTTC. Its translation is CASSLVPVGLAETFAGETQYF.

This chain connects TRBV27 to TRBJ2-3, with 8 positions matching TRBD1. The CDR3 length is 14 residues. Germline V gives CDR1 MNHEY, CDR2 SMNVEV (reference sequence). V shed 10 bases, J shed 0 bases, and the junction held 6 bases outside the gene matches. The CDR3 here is CATQGAASTDTQYF. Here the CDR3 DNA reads TGTGCCACTCAGGGGGCTGCTAGCACAGATACGCAGTATTTT.

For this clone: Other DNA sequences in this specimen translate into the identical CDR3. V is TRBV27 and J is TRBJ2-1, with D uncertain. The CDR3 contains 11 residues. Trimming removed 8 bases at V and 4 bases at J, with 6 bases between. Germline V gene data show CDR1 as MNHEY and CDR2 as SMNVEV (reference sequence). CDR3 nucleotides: TGTGCCAGCCGGCTGTACAATGAGCAGTTCTTC. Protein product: CASRLYNEQFF.

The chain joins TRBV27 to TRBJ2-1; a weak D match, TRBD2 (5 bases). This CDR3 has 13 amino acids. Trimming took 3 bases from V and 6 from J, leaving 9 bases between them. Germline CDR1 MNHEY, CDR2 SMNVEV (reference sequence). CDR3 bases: TGTGCCAGCAGTTTCACACTAGTCAATGAGCAGTTCTTC. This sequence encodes CASSFTLVNEQFF.

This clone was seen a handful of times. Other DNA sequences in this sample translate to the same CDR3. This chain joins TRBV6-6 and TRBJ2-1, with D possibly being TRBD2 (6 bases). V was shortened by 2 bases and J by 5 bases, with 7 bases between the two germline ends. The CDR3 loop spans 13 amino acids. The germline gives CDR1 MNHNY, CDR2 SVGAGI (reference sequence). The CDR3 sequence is CASSYGGNNEQFF. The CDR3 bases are TGTGCCAGCAGTTACGGAGGGAACAATGAGCAGTTCTTC.

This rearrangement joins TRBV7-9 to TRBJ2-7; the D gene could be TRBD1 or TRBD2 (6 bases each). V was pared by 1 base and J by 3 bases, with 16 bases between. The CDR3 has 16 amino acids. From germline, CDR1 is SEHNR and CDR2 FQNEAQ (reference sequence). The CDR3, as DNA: TGTGCCAGCAGCTTAGTTGGGGGGTTACAGGGCTACGAGCAGTACTTC. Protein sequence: CASSLVGGLQGYEQYF.

In DNA, the CDR3 is TGTGCCAGCAGCGGAGGACGGGAGCCGTATGGCTACACCTTC. Translating gives CASSGGREPYGYTF. V is TRBV13 and J is TRBJ1-2; no clear D. Germline V gene data show CDR1 as PRHDT and CDR2 as FYEKMQ (reference sequence). V lost 5 bases, J lost 5 bases, and 15 bases lay in between. CDR3 length: 14 residues.

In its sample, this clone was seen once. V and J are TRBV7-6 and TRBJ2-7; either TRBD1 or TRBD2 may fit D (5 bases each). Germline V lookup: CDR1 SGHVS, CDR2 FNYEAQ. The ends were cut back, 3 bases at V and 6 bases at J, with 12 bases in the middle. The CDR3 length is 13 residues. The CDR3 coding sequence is TGTGCCAGCAGCTTGAATACGAGGGGCGAGCAGTACTTC. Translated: CASSLNTRGEQYF.

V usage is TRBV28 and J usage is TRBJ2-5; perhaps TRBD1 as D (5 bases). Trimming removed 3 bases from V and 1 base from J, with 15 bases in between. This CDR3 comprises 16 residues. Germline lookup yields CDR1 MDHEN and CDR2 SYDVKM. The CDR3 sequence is CASSFTLYDSQETQYF. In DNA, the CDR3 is TGTGCCAGCAGTTTCACACTATACGACAGCCAAGAGACCCAGTACTTC.

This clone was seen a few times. The CDR3 here is CASSSRGFEAFF. CDR3 nucleotides: TGTGCCAGCAGCTCAAGGGGTTTTGAAGCTTTCTTT. V is TRBV5-4 and J is TRBJ1-1, with D possibly TRBD1 on 5 matching bases. This CDR3 contains 12 residues. V lost 3 bases to trimming and J lost 7 bases, with 10 bases between them. Germline V gene data show CDR1 as SGHNT and CDR2 as YYREEE (reference sequence).